This T cell receptor beta chain comes out of a study of T cell repertoires in cytomegalovirus infection. About the research overall: Researchers turned to recently identified HLA-C-restricted CMV epitopes as well as well-studied HLA-B-restricted ones. Study results and limitations: HLA-C-restricted CMV clonotypes gave the most frequent clonotype in two of eight donors.

TCRdb re-called the reads through MiXCR, storing one row per CDR3 protein. Here the sample spans tens of thousands of distinct CDR3 sequences, 20% being singletons. This CDR3 region has 19 residues. Germline trimming cut 2 bases from V and 4 bases from J; bases unmatched to any gene: 17. This clonotype was observed at least ten times. As yet, its antigen is unknown. The clonotype originates from a human donor in good health (CMV status not recorded). Some clones in this sample may be carry-over from other donors' samples. This chain connects TRBV12-3 or TRBV12-4 to TRBJ2-1; 7 bases align to TRBD1. The sequencing used CD8+ T cells from cultured PBMCs, collected from culture after CMV antigen stimulation. CDR3: CASSLSGTVFLGSYNEQFF. The CDR3 coding sequence is TGTGCCAGCAGTTTATCCGGGACAGTCTTTCTCGGGTCATACAATGAGCAGTTCTTC.